This T cell receptor beta chain was identified in a study of blood T cell repertoires in COVID-19. Study-level information: Researchers got acute and convalescent COVID-19 samples from the United States, Italy and Spain. PBMCs, B-cell-depleted T cells, or T cells were the source of the cDNA or gDNA that made up the material.

Germline V lookup: CDR1 GTSNPN, CDR2 SVGIG (reference sequence). The CDR3 totals 13 residues. Trimming took 3 bases from V and 0 from J, leaving 6 bases between them. Libraries were prepared by immunoSEQ multiplex PCR; TCRdb keeps only in-frame clonotypes and omits some of them. In the table there are 150,000 to 200,000 clones, approximately 80% of which are singletons. The chain has TRBV30 and TRBJ1-5; D is undetermined. Sequenced: peripheral blood. The TCR originated in a man aged 55 to 70 with acute or convalescent COVID-19. In DNA, the CDR3 is TGTGCCTGGAGATCAGATAGCAATCAGCCCCAGCATTTT. It yields the protein CAWRSDSNQPQHF.